The clone carrying this TCR beta chain was observed once. The antigen remains unidentified. The entry originates in a study of T cells in tuberculosis. Study-wide context: This South African cohort compared adolescents with or without latent tuberculosis against adults with active tuberculosis.

The V segment lost 5 bases and the J segment 4 bases; nucleotides outside the gene matches: 7. Germline V gives CDR1 MNHNY, CDR2 SVGAGI (reference sequence). The CDR3 contains 15 residues. Overall study results and limits: Selection depended on which cryopreserved specimens were available. Smaller distances to GMM-specific TCRs suggested their expansion in active tuberculosis.

The time point: new active TB diagnosis, blood taken before or within 7 days of starting treatment. The protocol was immunoSEQ multiplex PCR, while the TCRdb copy is restricted to in-frame clones and leaves out a portion. This sample yields tens of thousands of clones, of which less than 95% are seen a single time; approximately 2.4% belongs to the top ten. The sequences come from PBMCs, collected at tuberculosis diagnosis. The origin of this receptor is an adult with tuberculosis. The J gene is TRBJ2-1, the V gene TRBV6-6, with 8 bases lining up with TRBD2. The CDR3 loop reads CASSASGGSYNEQFF. DNA of the CDR3: TGTGCCAGCAGTGCAAGCGGGGGCTCGTACAATGAGCAGTTCTTC.